In this sample, the clone carrying this T cell receptor (beta chain) turned up a few times. What it binds is not known. RNA transcripts were the source from which TCR beta CDR3 regions were amplified. First-round RT-PCR relied on HTBI primers, and a second-round multiplex PCR came next. TCRdb ran MiXCR on the multiplex PCR reads and lists one entry per CDR3 protein. The repertoire holds some 350,000 distinct CDR3 sequences, with about 18% as singletons. CDR3 size: 13 residues. CDR1 and CDR2 from the germline V gene are KGHSH and LQKENI. V was pared by 3 bases and J by 5 bases, with 3 bases of the junction left unmatched. These data are taken from a study of Graves' ophthalmopathy and Graves' hyperthyroidism. Across the study: Peripheral blood sampling preceded any treatment and occurred at initial diagnosis.

Pregnant or lactating patients and those with other autoimmune diseases or uncontrolled infections were excluded. Findings of the study overall: Ophthalmopathy progression prediction by the model yielded a sensitivity of approximately 71% and a specificity of around 72%.

The TCR comes from an adult woman with stable Graves' hyperthyroidism. Material for sequencing was peripheral blood. The rearrangement uses TRBV18 and TRBJ2-7; TRBD1 aligns across 8 bases. The CDR3 reads CASSPSTGDEQYF. DNA for the CDR3: TGTGCCAGCTCACCCTCGACAGGGGACGAGCAGTACTTC.